Listed below are T cell receptor beta chains from one sample, sequenced in a study of memory CD4+ T cells and cytomegalovirus serostatus. The method was immunoSEQ multiplex PCR; TCRdb's version includes in-frame clones alone and lacks a portion of them. The repertoire holds 70,000 to 95,000 clones, with roughly 80% as singletons. The sequenced sample was memory CD4+ T cells from blood. These receptors were collected from an adult in good health and CMV-seronegative. Both conserved end residues are part of each CDR3. D genes are given only for firm matches. Not all rows give a size; the values are once, few, many and, for expanded clones, a class.

V gene	J gene	D gene	clone size	CDR3 protein	CDR3 DNA
TRBV28	TRBJ1-1	TRBD1	.	CASSHGTGEKEAFF	TGTGCCAGCAGTCACGGGACAGGGGAAAAAGAAGCTTTCTTT
TRBV18	TRBJ2-2	.	.	CASSPPSPGYAGELFF	TGTGCCAGCTCACCACCGAGCCCGGGGTATGCCGGGGAGCTGTTTTTT
TRBV6-5	TRBJ2-3	.	.	CASSGGPSSTDTQYF	TGTGCCAGCAGTGGGGGGCCTTCCTCAACAGATACGCAGTATTTT
TRBV5-5	TRBJ1-3	.	.	CASSRTEGSGNTIYF	TGTGCCAGCAGCCGGACAGAGGGTTCAGGAAACACCATATATTTT
TRBV28	TRBJ1-2	.	.	CASSFAHHGYTF	TGTGCCAGCAGTTTCGCCCACCATGGCTACACCTTC
TRBV5-1	TRBJ2-5	.	few	CASSLAIGQPETQYF	TGCGCCAGCAGCTTGGCCATTGGACAACCAGAGACCCAGTACTTC
TRBV7-9	TRBJ2-5	.	.	CASSLFGLETQYF	TGTGCCAGCAGCTTATTTGGGCTAGAGACCCAGTACTTC
TRBV7-2	TRBJ2-2	.	.	CASSFLPGFGELFF	TGTGCCAGCAGCTTTTTGCCGGGATTCGGGGAGCTGTTTTTT
TRBV4-2	TRBJ1-2	.	.	CASSQRDLGGYTF	TGTGCCAGCAGCCAAAGGGATCTGGGCGGCTACACCTTC
TRBV5-1	TRBJ2-7	TRBD1	.	CASSPRTGDLHEQYF	TGCGCCAGCAGCCCCCGGACAGGGGACCTGCACGAGCAGTACTTC
TRBV30	TRBJ2-3	.	.	CAWSDPRLSGSTDTQYF	TGTGCCTGGAGCGATCCCAGACTTAGTGGGAGCACAGATACGCAGTATTTT
TRBV9	TRBJ2-1	.	.	CASSVGGGTGEQFF	TGTGCCAGCAGCGTAGGGGGGGGGACAGGAGAGCAGTTCTTC